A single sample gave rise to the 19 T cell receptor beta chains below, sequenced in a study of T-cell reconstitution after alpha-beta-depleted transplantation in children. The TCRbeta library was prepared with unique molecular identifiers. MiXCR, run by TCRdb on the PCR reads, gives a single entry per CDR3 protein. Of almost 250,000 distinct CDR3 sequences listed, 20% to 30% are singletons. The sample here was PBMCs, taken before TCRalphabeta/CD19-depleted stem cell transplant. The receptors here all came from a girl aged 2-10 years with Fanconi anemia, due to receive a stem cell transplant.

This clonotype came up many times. The CDR3 DNA reads TGTGCCAGCAGCATCCGACTAGCGGGGGGGAGAAATGAGCAGTTCTTC. This translates into CASSIRLAGGRNEQFF. The chain is built from TRBV7-2 and TRBJ2-1; TRBD2 matches 14 bases. This CDR3 comprises 16 residues. V shed 5 bases and J 7 bases; nucleotides not matched to a gene: 7. Germline values: CDR1 SGHTA, CDR2 FQGNSA.

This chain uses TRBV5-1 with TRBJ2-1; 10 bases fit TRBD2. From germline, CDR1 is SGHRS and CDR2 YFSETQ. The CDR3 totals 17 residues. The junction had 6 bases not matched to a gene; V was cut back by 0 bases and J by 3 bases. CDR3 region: CASSLVVAGGGYNEQFF. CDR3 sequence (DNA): TGCGCCAGCAGCTTGGTAGTAGCGGGAGGTGGCTACAATGAGCAGTTCTTC.

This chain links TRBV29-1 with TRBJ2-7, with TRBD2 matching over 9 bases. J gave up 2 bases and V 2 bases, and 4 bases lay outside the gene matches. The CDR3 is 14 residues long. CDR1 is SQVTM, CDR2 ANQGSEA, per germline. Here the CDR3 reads CSVELAGVPYEQYF. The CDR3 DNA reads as TGCAGCGTTGAATTAGCGGGAGTTCCCTACGAGCAGTACTTC.

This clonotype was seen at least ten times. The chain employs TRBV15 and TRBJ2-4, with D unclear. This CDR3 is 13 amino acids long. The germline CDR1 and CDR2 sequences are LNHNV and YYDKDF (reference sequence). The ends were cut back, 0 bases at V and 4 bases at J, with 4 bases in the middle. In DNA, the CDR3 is TGTGCCACCAGCAGAGATGGAAAAAACATTCAGTACTTC. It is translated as CATSRDGKNIQYF.

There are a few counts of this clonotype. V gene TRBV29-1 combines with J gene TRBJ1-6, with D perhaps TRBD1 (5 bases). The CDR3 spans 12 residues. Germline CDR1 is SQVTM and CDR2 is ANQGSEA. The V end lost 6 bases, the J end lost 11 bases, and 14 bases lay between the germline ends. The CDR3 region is CSVVPGTAPLHF. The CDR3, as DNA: TGCAGCGTAGTCCCCGGGACCGCACCCCTCCACTTT.

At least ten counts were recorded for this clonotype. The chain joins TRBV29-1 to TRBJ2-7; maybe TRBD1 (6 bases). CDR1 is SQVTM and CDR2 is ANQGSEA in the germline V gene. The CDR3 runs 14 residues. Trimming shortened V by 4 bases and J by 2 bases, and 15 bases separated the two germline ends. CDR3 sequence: CSVVGGLITYEQYF. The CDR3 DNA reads TGCAGCGTTGTTGGGGGCCTCATTACCTACGAGCAGTACTTC.

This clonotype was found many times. CDR3 sequence reads: CSARGGGSYEQYF. The CDR3 DNA reads as TGCAGTGCTAGAGGGGGCGGAAGCTACGAGCAGTACTTC. This chain links TRBV20-1 with TRBJ2-7, with a weak D call TRBD1 (5 bases). V lost 1 base and J lost 3, with 10 bases in between. CDR3 length: 13 amino acids. Looked up from germline, CDR1 is DFQATT and CDR2 is SNEGSKA (reference sequence).

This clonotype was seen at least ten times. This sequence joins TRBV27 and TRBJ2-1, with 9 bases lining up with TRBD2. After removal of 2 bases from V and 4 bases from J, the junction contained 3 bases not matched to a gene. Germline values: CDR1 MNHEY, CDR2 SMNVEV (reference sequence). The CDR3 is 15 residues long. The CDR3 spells CASSLAGGGYNEQFF. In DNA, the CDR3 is TGTGCCAGCAGTTTAGCGGGAGGGGGTTACAATGAGCAGTTCTTC.

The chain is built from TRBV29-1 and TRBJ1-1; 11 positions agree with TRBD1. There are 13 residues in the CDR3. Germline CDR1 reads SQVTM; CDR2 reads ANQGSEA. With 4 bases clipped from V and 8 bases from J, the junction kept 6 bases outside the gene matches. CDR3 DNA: TGCAGCGTTGGTATGGGACAGGGGGGCGAAGCTTTCTTT. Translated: CSVGMGQGGEAFF.

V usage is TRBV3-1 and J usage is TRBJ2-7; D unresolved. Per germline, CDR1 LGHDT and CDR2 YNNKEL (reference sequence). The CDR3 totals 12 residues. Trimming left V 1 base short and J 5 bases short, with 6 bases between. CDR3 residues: CASSQGIHEQYF. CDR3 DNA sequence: TGTGCCAGCAGCCAAGGGATCCACGAGCAGTACTTC.

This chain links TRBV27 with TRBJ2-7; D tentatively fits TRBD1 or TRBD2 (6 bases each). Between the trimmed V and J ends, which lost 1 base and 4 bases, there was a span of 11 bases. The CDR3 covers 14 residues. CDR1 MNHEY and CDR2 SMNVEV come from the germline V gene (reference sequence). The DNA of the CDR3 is TGTGCCAGCAGTTTATGGGGGGCGAGATACGAGCAGTACTTC. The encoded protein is CASSLWGARYEQYF.

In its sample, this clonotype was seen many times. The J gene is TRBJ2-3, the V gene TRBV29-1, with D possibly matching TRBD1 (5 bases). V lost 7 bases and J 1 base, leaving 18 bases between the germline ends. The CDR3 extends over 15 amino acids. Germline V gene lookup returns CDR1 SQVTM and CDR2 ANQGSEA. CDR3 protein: CSAVPPGSGTDTQYF. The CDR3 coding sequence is TGCAGCGCCGTCCCTCCAGGGTCTGGCACAGATACGCAGTATTTT.

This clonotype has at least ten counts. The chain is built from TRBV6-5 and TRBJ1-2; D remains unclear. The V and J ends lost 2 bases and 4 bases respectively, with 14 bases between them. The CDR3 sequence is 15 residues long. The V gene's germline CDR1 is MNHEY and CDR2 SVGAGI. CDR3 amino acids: CASSYVRDLGYGYTF. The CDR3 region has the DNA TGTGCCAGCAGTTACGTTAGAGACCTGGGCTATGGCTACACCTTC.

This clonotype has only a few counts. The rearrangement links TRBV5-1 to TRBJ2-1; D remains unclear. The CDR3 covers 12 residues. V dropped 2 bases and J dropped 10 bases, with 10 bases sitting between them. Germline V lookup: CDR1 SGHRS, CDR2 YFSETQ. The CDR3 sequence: CASSFVATEQFF. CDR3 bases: TGCGCCAGCAGCTTTGTAGCTACGGAGCAGTTCTTC.

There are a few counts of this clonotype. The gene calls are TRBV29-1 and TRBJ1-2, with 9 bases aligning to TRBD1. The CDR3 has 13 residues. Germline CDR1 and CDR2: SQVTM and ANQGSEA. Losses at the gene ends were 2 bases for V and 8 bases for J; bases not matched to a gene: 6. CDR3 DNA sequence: TGCAGCGTTGAACGGGGACAGGGAGAGGGCTACACCTTC. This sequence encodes CSVERGQGEGYTF.

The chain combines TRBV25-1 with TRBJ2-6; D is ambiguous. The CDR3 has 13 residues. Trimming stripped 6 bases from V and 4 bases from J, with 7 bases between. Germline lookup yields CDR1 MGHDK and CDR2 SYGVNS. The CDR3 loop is CASSELGANVLTF. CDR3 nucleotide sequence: TGTGCCAGCAGCGAACTAGGGGCCAACGTCCTGACTTTC.

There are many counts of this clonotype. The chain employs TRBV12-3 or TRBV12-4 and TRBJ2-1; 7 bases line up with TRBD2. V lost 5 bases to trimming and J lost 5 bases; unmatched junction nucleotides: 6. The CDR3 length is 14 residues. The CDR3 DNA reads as TGTGCCAGCAGTCCTTTCAGCGGGAACAATGAGCAGTTCTTC. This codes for CASSPFSGNNEQFF.

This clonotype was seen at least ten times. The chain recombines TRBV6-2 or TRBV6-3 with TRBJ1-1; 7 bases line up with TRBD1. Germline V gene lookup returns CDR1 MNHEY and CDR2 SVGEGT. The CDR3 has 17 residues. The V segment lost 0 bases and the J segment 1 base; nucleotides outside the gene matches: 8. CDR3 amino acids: CASSYSRDRAWNTEAFF. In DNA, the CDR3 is TGTGCCAGCAGTTACTCTCGTGACAGGGCTTGGAACACTGAAGCTTTCTTT.

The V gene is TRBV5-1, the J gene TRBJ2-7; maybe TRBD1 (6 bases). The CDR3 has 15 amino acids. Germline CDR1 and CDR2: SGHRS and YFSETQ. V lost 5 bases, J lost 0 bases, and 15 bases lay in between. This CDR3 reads CASREHRVLSYEQYF. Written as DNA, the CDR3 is TGCGCCAGCAGGGAGCACAGGGTACTCTCCTACGAGCAGTACTTC.